This TCR beta chain was captured by sequencing in a study of control samples from healthy donors and cancer patients (dated by TCRdb to 2019 to 2021). Looking up the germline V gene yields CDR1 SGHAT and CDR2 FQNNGV. Trimming costs V 1 base and J 3 bases, and their ends lie 6 bases apart. Taken from cysteine to phenylalanine, the CDR3 has 13 residues. Of the read, only the CDR3 DNA is kept; its 39 bases are in frame from base 1. Comment on this clone: Its antigen target is currently unknown. Base qualities are not at hand, and no much larger clone is one base apart.

Libraries came from the immunoSEQ multiplex PCR assay. As stored in TCRdb, this immuneACCESS dataset retains in-frame rearrangements with V and J assigned. A fraction of the clones does not appear; measured against another copy, unresolved V genes explain less than half of the discrepancy, and the remainder lacks a known reason. For this sample there are over 100,000 clones; 75% to 95% appear just once. Under 3% of the sample is held by the ten biggest clonotypes. The receptor chain draws on TRBV11-2 and TRBJ1-1, with a tentative D gene TRBD1 over 5 matching bases. The sample was blood. The sequence came from a man aged 40-50 years in good health. The CDR3 protein is CASSLGDYTEAFF. The nucleotide sequence reads TGTGCCAGCAGCTTAGGGGACTACACTGAAGCTTTCTTT.